This T cell receptor (beta chain) came from a study of blood T cell repertoires in COVID-19. Study-wide context: T cells, B-cell-depleted T cells, or PBMCs provided the cDNA or gDNA that served as material.

In the original workflow: The authors estimated nucleated cell counts from reference gene primer amplification. Method: immunoSEQ multiplex PCR; TCRdb's copy keeps in-frame clones and lacks some. V and J calls and clone size are given by that table; D and trimming were obtained from the DNA. The sample lists nearly 300,000 clones, approximately 88% occurring once. Germline V gene lookup returns CDR1 MGHRA and CDR2 YSYEKL. V gave up 0 bases and J gave up 0 bases, with 8 bases separating them. The CDR3 covers 15 residues. Sequencing used peripheral blood. V and J are TRBV4-1 and TRBJ1-1; D unclear. The source of this sequence is a human donor with COVID-19, enrolled during active disease. The donor label of this sample is uncertain. CDR3 sequence: CASSQDLPLNTEAFF. In nucleotides, the CDR3 is TGCGCCAGCAGCCAAGATCTACCTCTGAACACTGAAGCTTTCTTT.